This T cell receptor (beta chain) was observed in a study of T cell changes during pregnancy in multiple sclerosis. V was trimmed by 0 bases and J by 10 bases, leaving 10 bases between them. Germline V gene lookup returns CDR1 MNHNY and CDR2 SVGAGI (reference sequence). The CDR3 spans 13 residues. The table came from immunoSEQ multiplex PCR; TCRdb's copy has only in-frame clones and leaves some out. The sample holds some 79,000 clones, about nine tenths seen once. The material was CD4+ T cells from peripheral blood mononuclear cells, obtained in the second trimester of pregnancy. The receptor was derived from a female donor with multiple sclerosis, enrolled in a pregnancy study. V gene TRBV6-6 combines with J gene TRBJ2-1, with D possibly TRBD2 on 6 matching bases. CDR3 in amino acids: CASSYSLAGEQFF. CDR3 sequence (DNA): TGTGCCAGCAGTTACTCGTTGGCGGGAGAGCAGTTCTTC.